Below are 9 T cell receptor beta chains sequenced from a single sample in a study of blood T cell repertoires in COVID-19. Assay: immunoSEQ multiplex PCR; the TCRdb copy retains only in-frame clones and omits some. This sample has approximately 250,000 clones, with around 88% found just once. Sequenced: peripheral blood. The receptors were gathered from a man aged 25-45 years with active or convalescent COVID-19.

The CDR3 is CASSQLAGGEETQYF. The DNA for the CDR3 is TGCGCCAGCAGCCAACTAGCGGGGGGAGAAGAGACCCAGTACTTC. The V gene is TRBV4-3, the J gene TRBJ2-5; TRBD2 matches 11 bases. In germline, CDR1 is LGHNA, CDR2 YSLEER. V trimming: 2 bases; J trimming: 3 bases; junction bases outside the gene matches: 2. The CDR3 is made up of 15 amino acids.

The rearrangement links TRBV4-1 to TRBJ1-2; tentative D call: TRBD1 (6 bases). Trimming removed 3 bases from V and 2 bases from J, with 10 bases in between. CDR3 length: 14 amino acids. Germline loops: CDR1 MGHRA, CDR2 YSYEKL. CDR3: CASSQGQLNYGYTF. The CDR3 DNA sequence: TGCGCCAGCAGCCAGGGACAACTGAACTATGGCTACACCTTC.

The CDR3 here is CASMRETYEQYF. The DNA for the CDR3 is TGTGCCAGCATGCGGGAAACCTACGAGCAGTACTTC. The chain couples TRBV2 to TRBJ2-7; D is possibly TRBD2 (6 bases). The CDR3 consists of 12 residues. V was cut by 7 bases and J by 2 bases, with 9 bases left in between. Looked up from germline, CDR1 is SNHLY and CDR2 is FYNNEI.

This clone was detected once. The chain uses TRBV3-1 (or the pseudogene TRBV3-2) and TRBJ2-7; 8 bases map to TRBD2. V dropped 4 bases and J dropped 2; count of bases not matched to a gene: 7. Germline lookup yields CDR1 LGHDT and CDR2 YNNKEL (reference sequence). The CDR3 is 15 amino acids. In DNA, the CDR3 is TGTGCCAGCAGCCCTCATAGCGGGGCTCCCTACGAGCAGTACTTC. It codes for CASSPHSGAPYEQYF.

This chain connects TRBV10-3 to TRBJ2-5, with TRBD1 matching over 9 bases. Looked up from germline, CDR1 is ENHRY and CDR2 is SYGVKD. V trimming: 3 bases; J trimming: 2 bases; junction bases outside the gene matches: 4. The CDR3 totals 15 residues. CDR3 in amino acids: CAISDHGTGQETQYF. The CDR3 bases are TGTGCCATCAGTGACCACGGGACAGGGCAAGAGACCCAGTACTTC.

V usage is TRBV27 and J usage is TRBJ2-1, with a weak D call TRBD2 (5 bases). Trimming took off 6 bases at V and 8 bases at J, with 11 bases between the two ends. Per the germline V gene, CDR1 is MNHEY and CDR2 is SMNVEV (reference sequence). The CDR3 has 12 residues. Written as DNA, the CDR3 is TGTGCCAGCAGAGAGGGATTCCATGAGCAGTTCTTC. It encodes CASREGFHEQFF.

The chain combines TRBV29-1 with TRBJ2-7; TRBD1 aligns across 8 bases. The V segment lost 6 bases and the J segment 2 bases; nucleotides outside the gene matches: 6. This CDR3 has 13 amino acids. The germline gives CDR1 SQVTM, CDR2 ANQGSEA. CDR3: CSVTGVGTYEQYF. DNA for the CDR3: TGCAGCGTGACAGGGGTTGGGACCTACGAGCAGTACTTC.

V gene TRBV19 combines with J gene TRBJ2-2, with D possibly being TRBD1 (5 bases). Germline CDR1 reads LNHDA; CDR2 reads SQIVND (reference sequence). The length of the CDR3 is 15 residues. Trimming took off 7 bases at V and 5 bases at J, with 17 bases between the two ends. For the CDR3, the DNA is TGTGCCAGTACCAGTGGGGCCGCAAGAACCGGGGAGCTGTTTTTT. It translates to CASTSGAARTGELFF.

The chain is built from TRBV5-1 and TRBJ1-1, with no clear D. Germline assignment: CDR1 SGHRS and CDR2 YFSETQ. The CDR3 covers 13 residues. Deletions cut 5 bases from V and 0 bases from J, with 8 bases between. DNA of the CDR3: TGCGCCAGCAGGGGCGACATGAACACTGAAGCTTTCTTT. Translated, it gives CASRGDMNTEAFF.